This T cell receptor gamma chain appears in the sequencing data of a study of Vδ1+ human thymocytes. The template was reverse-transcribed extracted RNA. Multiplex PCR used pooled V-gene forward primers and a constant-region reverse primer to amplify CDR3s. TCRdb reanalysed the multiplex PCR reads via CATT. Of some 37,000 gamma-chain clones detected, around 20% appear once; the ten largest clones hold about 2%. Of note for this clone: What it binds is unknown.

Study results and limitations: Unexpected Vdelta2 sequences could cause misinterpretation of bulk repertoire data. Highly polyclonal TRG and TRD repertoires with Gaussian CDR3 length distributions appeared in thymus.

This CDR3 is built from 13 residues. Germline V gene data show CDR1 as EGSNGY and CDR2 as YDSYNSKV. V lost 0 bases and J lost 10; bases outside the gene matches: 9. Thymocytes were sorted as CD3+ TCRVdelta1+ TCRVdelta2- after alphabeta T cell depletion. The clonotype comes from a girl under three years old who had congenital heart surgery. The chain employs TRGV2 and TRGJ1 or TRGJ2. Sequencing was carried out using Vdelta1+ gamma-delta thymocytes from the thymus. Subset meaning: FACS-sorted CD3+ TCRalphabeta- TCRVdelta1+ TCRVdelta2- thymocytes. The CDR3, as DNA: TGTGCCACCTGGGACGGGCCGGCAGGAAAGAAACTCTTT. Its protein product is CATWDGPAGKKLF.